This T cell receptor beta chain appears in the sequencing data of a study of shared clonotypes between healthy human individuals. Sorted subsets were amplified in replicate PCRs using approximately 0.2 ug DNA, about 30,000 T cell genomes. Using immunoSEQ multiplex PCR, the repertoire was profiled, and TCRdb retains in-frame clones only, with some absent. The data show approximately 2.5 million clones, approximately 93% seen once. The J segment lost 5 bases and the V segment lost 3 bases, leaving 2 bases of the junction unmatched. This CDR3 spans 13 amino acids. Looked up from germline, CDR1 is LNHDA and CDR2 is SQIVND (reference sequence).

Sequencing used naive CD4+ T cells from PBMCs. As for subset: CD45RA+ positively selected. The chain recombines TRBV19 with TRBJ2-7, with 9 nucleotides matching TRBD1. This clonotype originated in a young man in good health. Some clones in this sample may be carry-over from other donors' samples. As DNA, the CDR3 is TGTGCCAGTAGTATGGACAGGGGTCACGAGCAGTACTTC. This translates into CASSMDRGHEQYF.